A single sample gave rise to the 17 T cell receptor beta chains below, sequenced in a study of tumor-infiltrating lymphocytes in primary liver carcinoma. Total RNA (around 0.45 ug) served as template for TCR beta cDNA synthesis primed by a constant-region primer. A slightly modified ARM-PCR protocol with three nested multiplex PCR rounds produced these TCR beta libraries. The opening two PCR rounds, approximately 10 cycles each, paired TRBV1-TRBV30 forward primers with a C-beta reverse primer. TCRdb fed the multiplex PCR reads into MiXCR, producing one record per CDR3 protein. The sample has some 200,000 distinct CDR3 sequences; almost 65% are singletons. Researchers drew blood RNA from unsorted whole blood and extracted germline DNA as well. Specimen: peripheral blood. Source of these receptors: a woman aged 55-75 years with primary liver carcinoma and hepatitis B virus infection.

This clonotype appeared a few times. The chain joins TRBV7-8 to TRBJ2-1; tentative D call: TRBD1 (6 bases). The length of the CDR3 is 18 residues. Germline V lookup: CDR1 SGHVS, CDR2 FQNEAQ. V lost 2 bases, J lost 7 bases, and 24 bases lay in between. The CDR3 loop reads CASSLMGLRGRGRNEQFF. The CDR3 nucleotides read TGTGCCAGCAGCTTAATGGGGTTGAGGGGCAGGGGCCGAAATGAGCAGTTCTTC.

A remark on this clonotype: Relative to the germline gene, one junction end is altered; a read error may explain this. CDR3 sequence reads: CSVVLDVEQFF. The CDR3 bases are TGCAGCGTTGTGCTAGATGTTGAGCAATTCTTC. The chain is built from TRBV29-1 and TRBJ2-1; D not resolved. This CDR3 region has 11 residues. The germline V gene encodes CDR1 SQVTM and CDR2 ANQGSEA.

The chain has TRBV14 and TRBJ2-1, with TRBD2 as a possible D gene (6 bases). The CDR3 runs 16 residues. Trimming cost V 1 base and J 9 bases, with 19 bases left between them. CDR1 SGHDN and CDR2 FVKESK come from the germline V gene. Here the CDR3 DNA reads TGTGCCAGCAGCCAAGCGGACGGGACTGGCCTTGGTGAGCAGTTCTTC. This gives the protein CASSQADGTGLGEQFF.

The table lists this clonotype with many counts. The chain is built from TRBV6-1 and TRBJ1-2; 9 bases match TRBD1. CDR3 length: 17 residues. Trimming at V came to 7 bases and at J to 2 bases, leaving 14 bases not matched to a gene. In germline, CDR1 is MNHNS, CDR2 SASEGT. CDR3 coding DNA: TGTGCCAGCACTCGCGCGGACAGGGGCCTTTGGAACTATGGCTACACCTTC. This sequence encodes CASTRADRGLWNYGYTF.

The V gene is TRBV7-9, the J gene TRBJ2-1; 14 bases are a match to TRBD2. The CDR3 is made up of 18 amino acids. Germline CDR1 SEHNR, CDR2 FQNEAQ (reference sequence). Trimming took 9 bases from V and 2 from J; bases not matched to a gene: 12. CDR3 amino acids: CARSGGTSGRGAYNEQFF. The CDR3 DNA sequence: TGTGCCAGAAGCGGAGGGACTAGCGGGAGAGGAGCCTACAATGAGCAGTTCTTC.

On this clonotype itself: A much larger clone lies a single base off, so this may be a read error. The gene calls are TRBV10-2 and TRBJ2-3; D is ambiguous. V was pared by 7 bases and J by 5 bases, with 4 bases between. CDR3 length: 10 amino acids. CDR1 WSHSY and CDR2 SAAADI come from the germline V gene. In DNA form, the CDR3 reads TGCGCCAGCAAGGGAGATACGCAGTATTTT. This gives the protein CASKGDTQYF.

This clonotype appeared once. The chain couples TRBV12-3 or TRBV12-4 to TRBJ2-2; 9 bases line up with TRBD2. The CDR3 runs to 15 residues. V dropped 10 bases and J dropped 5; count of bases not matched to a gene: 11. The CDR3 region is CATRGAGGWTGELFF. The CDR3 DNA is TGTGCCACCAGAGGAGCGGGAGGATGGACCGGGGAGCTGTTTTTT.

About this clonotype: Since a much larger clone is just one base distant, this may be a read error. This chain joins TRBV12-3 or TRBV12-4 and TRBJ2-7; tentatively, D is TRBD1 or TRBD2 (6 bases each). This CDR3 comprises 15 residues. Trimming cost V 5 bases and J 4 bases, with 18 bases left between them. The CDR3, as DNA: TGTGCCAGCAGTCGTAGAGTGTGGGGGGCTTACGAGCAGTACTTC. It codes for CASSRRVWGAYEQYF.

This chain joins TRBV29-1 and TRBJ2-7; possibly TRBD1 or TRBD2 for D (5 bases each). Germline CDR1 is SQVTM and CDR2 is ANQGSEA. Trimming took 6 bases from V and 0 from J, leaving 15 bases between them. The CDR3 is made up of 14 amino acids. The CDR3 spells CSVPRGRISYEQYF. CDR3 bases: TGCAGCGTACCCCGGGGACGGATCTCCTACGAGCAGTACTTC.

A remark on this clonotype: The junction differs from germline at one of its ends, possibly a read error. The chain employs TRBV6-1 and TRBJ2-2; TRBD2 aligns across 7 bases. Germline values: CDR1 MNHNS, CDR2 SASEGT. The CDR3 covers 14 residues. The CDR3: CASIGTTHIGELFF. CDR3 nucleotide sequence: TGTGCTAGCATCGGGACTACACACATCGGGGAGCTGTTTTTT.

This clonotype was seen a single time. An end of the junction does not agree with germline; a read error may underlie this. The gene calls are TRBV5-4 and TRBJ1-1, with 7 bases matching TRBD1. CDR1 and CDR2 from the germline V gene are SGHNT and YYREEE (reference sequence). CDR3 size: 13 residues. CDR3 in amino acids: CAGSLRGGTEDFF. The CDR3 bases are TGTGCCGGCAGCTTGAGAGGGGGCACTGAAGATTTCTTT.

The rearrangement joins TRBV11-2 to TRBJ1-5; D unresolved. The CDR3 covers 13 residues. V was trimmed by 1 base and J by 9 bases, leaving 10 bases between them. Looked up from germline, CDR1 is SGHAT and CDR2 is FQNNGV. CDR3 bases: TGTGCCAGCAGCTTAGGTGCCGAGGGGCCCCAGCATTTT. It is translated as CASSLGAEGPQHF.

This sequence joins TRBV6-5 and TRBJ1-2, with 8 bases matching TRBD1. CDR3 length equals 17 residues. CDR1 and CDR2 (germline): MNHEY, SVGAGI. V shed 5 bases, J shed 3 bases, and the junction held 14 bases outside the gene matches. The DNA for the CDR3 is TGTGCCAGCAGTCACTTTCGGACAGGGTCGAACCACTATGGCTACACCTTC. This sequence encodes CASSHFRTGSNHYGYTF.

This clonotype turned up a few times. The chain links TRBV10-2 to TRBJ2-2; D uncertain. CDR3 size: 15 residues. The V end lost 1 base, the J end lost 1 base, and 7 bases lay between the germline ends. CDR1 and CDR2 from the germline V gene are WSHSY and SAAADI. For the CDR3, the DNA is TGCGCCAGCAGTGAGTACGGGCAGAACACCGGGGAGCTGTTTTTT. It encodes CASSEYGQNTGELFF.

This chain connects TRBV11-2 to TRBJ1-1; D ambiguous. The CDR3 runs 13 residues. V was pared by 5 bases and J by 6 bases, with 13 bases between. CDR1 and CDR2 (germline): SGHAT, FQNNGV. The CDR3 loop reads CASSRDRRPEAFF. The DNA for the CDR3 is TGTGCCAGCAGCAGGGATCGGCGGCCTGAAGCTTTCTTT.

Remarks on this clonotype: The junction and the germline gene differ at one end; a read error may be behind it. CDR3 sequence (DNA): TGCACCAGCAGCCAAGAAGGAGGCCCAACCACCACGAGCTCCTATAATTCACCCCTCCACTTT. Translating it yields CTSSQEGGPTTTSSYNSPLHF. The chain joins TRBV4-1 to TRBJ1-6; no clear D gene. There are 21 residues in the CDR3. Germline V gene data show CDR1 as MGHRA and CDR2 as YSYEKL.

The sample holds many counts of this clonotype. J is TRBJ2-5 and V is TRBV6-5; 8 nucleotides align to TRBD1. CDR1 is MNHEY and CDR2 is SVGAGI in the germline V gene. Unmatched junction bases numbered 5, after V lost 5 bases and J lost 3 bases. This CDR3 region has 14 residues. CDR3 sequence: CASSPWDRKETQYF. The CDR3 nucleotides read TGTGCCAGCAGTCCCTGGGACAGGAAAGAGACCCAGTACTTC.